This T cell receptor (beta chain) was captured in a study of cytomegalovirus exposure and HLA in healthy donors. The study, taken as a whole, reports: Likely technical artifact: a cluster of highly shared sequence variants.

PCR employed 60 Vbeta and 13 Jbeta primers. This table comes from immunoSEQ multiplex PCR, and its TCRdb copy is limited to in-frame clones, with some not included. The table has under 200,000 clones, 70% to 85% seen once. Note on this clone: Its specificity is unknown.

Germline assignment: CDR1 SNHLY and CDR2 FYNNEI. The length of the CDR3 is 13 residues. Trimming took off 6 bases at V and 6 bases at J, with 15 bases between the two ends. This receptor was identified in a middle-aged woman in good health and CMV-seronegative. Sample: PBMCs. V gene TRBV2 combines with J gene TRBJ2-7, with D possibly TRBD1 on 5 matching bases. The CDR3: CASRTTVQGEQYF. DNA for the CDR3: TGTGCCAGCAGGACAACAGTGCAGGGCGAGCAGTACTTC.